A selection of T cell receptor beta chains follows, all from one sample in a study of shared clonotypes between healthy human individuals. Clones were sequenced by immunoSEQ multiplex PCR, and TCRdb holds only the in-frame ones, with some missing. Found here are 2.3 million or so clones, over 85% of them singletons; the top ten hold under 0.45%. The sequenced material came from naive CD4+ T cells from PBMCs. The receptors shown here come from a man in his late teens or twenties in good health. Some clones in this sample may be carry-over from other donors' samples. Each CDR3 is given with its conserved first and last residue. A D gene is named only where the DNA matches it firmly. Only some rows state a clone size, as once, few, many or a class for expanded clones.

j_call,v_call,clone_size,d_call,cdr3_aa,cdr3_nt
TRBJ2-7,TRBV28,once,-,CASRRSPGYEQYF,TGTGCCAGCAGACGGAGCCCTGGGTACGAGCAGTACTTC
TRBJ1-4,TRBV4-1,-,-,CASSQSLLEKLFF,TGCGCCAGCAGCCAATCTCTACTTGAAAAACTGTTTTTT
TRBJ1-2,TRBV5-8,-,-,CASSIDTINYGYTF,TGTGCCAGCAGCATCGACACTATTAACTATGGCTACACCTTC
TRBJ2-5,TRBV10-3,-,TRBD2,CAISESIGLAGGKETQYF,TGTGCCATCAGTGAGTCGATAGGACTAGCGGGAGGTAAAGAGACCCAGTACTTC
TRBJ2-1,TRBV7-3,-,TRBD1,CASSFPGGRRQGPNNEQFF,TGTGCCAGCAGCTTCCCCGGCGGGCGACGACAGGGACCCAACAATGAGCAGTTCTTC
TRBJ2-7,TRBV5-6,-,-,CASSVDTHEQYF,TGTGCCAGCAGCGTGGACACACACGAGCAGTACTTC
TRBJ2-3,TRBV9,-,TRBD2,CASSVGTSGSVGSDTQYF,TGTGCCAGCAGCGTAGGGACTAGCGGGAGTGTCGGTTCGGATACGCAGTATTTT
TRBJ2-1,TRBV6-5,-,TRBD1,CASSRTGSGEQFF,TGTGCCAGCAGCCGGACAGGGAGTGGCGAGCAGTTCTTC
TRBJ1-4,TRBV28,-,-,CASLSAANEKLFF,TGTGCCAGCCTAAGCGCGGCTAATGAAAAACTGTTTTTT
TRBJ1-2,TRBV5-1,-,-,CASSLGPDSSMGYTF,TGCGCCAGCAGCTTGGGCCCGGACAGCTCTATGGGCTACACCTTC
TRBJ2-3,TRBV5-6,-,-,CASQGTGTTDTQYF,TGTGCCAGCCAAGGGACTGGGACCACAGATACGCAGTATTTT
TRBJ2-7,TRBV7-9,-,-,CASSLYNRDGTYEQYF,TGTGCCAGCAGCTTATATAACCGGGACGGTACCTACGAGCAGTACTTC
TRBJ2-1,TRBV7-9,-,TRBD2,CASSLEKSGRAREQFF,TGTGCCAGCAGCTTAGAAAAAAGCGGGAGGGCCCGGGAGCAGTTCTTC
TRBJ2-3,TRBV27,few,-,CASSFRSPVPDTQYF,TGTGCCAGCAGTTTTCGGTCTCCGGTCCCGGATACGCAGTATTTT
TRBJ2-7,TRBV6-5,-,-,CASSHRRGAYEQYF,TGTGCCAGCAGCCACCGCCGTGGGGCCTACGAGCAGTACTTC
TRBJ2-7,TRBV18,-,-,CASSPPRPGTYEQYF,TGTGCCAGCTCACCCCCAAGGCCGGGAACCTACGAGCAGTACTTC